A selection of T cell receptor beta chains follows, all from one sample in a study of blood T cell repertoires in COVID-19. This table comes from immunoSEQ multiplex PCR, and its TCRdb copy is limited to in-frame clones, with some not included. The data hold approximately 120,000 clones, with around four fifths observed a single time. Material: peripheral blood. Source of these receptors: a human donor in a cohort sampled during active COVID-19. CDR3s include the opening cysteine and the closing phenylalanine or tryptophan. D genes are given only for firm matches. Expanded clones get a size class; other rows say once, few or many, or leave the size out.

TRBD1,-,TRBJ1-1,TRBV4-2,CASSQVGQGSEAFF,TGTGCCAGCAGCCAAGTCGGACAGGGGAGTGAAGCTTTCTTT
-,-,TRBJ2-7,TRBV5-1,CASTDVGTGITSYEQYF,TGCGCCAGCACAGATGTTGGAACAGGAATTACCTCCTACGAGCAGTACTTC
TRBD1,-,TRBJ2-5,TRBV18,CASSRTGDETQYF,TGTGCCAGCTCAAGGACAGGGGATGAGACCCAGTACTTC
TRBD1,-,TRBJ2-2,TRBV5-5,CASSLGFRGTNTGELFF,TGTGCCAGCAGCTTGGGGTTCAGGGGGACGAACACCGGGGAGCTGTTTTTT
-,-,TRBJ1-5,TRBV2,CASTEEGGGNQPQHF,TGTGCCAGCACCGAAGAAGGAGGGGGCAATCAGCCCCAGCATTTT
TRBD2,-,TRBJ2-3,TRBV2,CASQSGAAGTDTQYF,TGTGCCAGCCAAAGCGGGGCTGCTGGCACAGATACGCAGTATTTT
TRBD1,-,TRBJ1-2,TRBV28,CASSLWDRDYGYTF,TGTGCCAGCAGTTTATGGGACAGGGACTATGGCTACACCTTC
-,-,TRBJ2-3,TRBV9,CASRATADTQYF,TGTGCCAGCAGGGCCACCGCAGATACGCAGTATTTT
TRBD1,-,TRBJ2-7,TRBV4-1,CASSQAGTGWDEQYF,TGCGCCAGCAGCCAAGCCGGGACAGGCTGGGACGAGCAGTACTTC
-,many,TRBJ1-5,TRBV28,CASRFQETVYNQPQHF,TGTGCCAGCAGGTTCCAGGAGACAGTTTACAATCAGCCCCAGCATTTT
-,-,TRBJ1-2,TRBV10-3,CAISESRELVHGYTF,TGTGCCATCAGTGAGTCCAGGGAACTGGTGCATGGCTACACCTTC
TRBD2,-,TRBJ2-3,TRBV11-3,CASSLGLAPDTQYF,TGTGCCAGCAGCTTAGGACTAGCTCCAGATACGCAGTATTTT
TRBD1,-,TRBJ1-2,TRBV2,CASRGQGDGYTF,TGTGCCAGCAGGGGACAGGGGGATGGCTACACCTTC
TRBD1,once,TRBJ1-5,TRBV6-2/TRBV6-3,CASSYTEGQLNQPQHF,TGTGCCAGCAGTTACACTGAGGGACAGTTAAATCAGCCCCAGCATTTT
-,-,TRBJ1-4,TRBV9,CASSRSDSTNEKLFF,TGTGCCAGCAGCCGTTCCGACAGTACGAATGAAAAACTGTTTTTT
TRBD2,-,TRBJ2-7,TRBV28,CASSPSGGGNEQYF,TGTGCCAGCAGTCCTAGCGGGGGTGGAAACGAGCAGTACTTC
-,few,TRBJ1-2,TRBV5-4,CASSPLSNYGYTF,TGTGCCAGCAGCCCCCTGTCTAACTATGGCTACACCTTC
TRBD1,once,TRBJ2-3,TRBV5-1,CASSLTGLGDTQYF,TGCGCCAGCAGCCTGACAGGGTTGGGAGATACGCAGTATTTT
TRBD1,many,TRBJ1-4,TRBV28,CASAGGKEKLFF,TGTGCCAGCGCAGGGGGTAAGGAAAAACTGTTTTTT
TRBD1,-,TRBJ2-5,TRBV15,CATSPPGQVQETQYF,TGTGCCACCAGCCCACCGGGACAGGTTCAAGAGACCCAGTACTTC
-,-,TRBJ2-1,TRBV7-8,CASSQIDEQFF,TGTGCCAGCAGCCAAATCGATGAGCAGTTCTTC
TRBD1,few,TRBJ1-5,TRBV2,CASRNRGQFNQPQHF,TGTGCCAGCAGAAACAGGGGGCAATTCAATCAGCCCCAGCATTTT
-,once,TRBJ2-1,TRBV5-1,CASSPQPPPGNEQFF,TGCGCCAGCAGCCCCCAGCCGCCACCGGGGAATGAGCAGTTCTTC
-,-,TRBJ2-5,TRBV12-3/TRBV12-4,CASSFSFQETQYF,TGTGCCAGCAGTTTTAGCTTCCAAGAGACCCAGTACTTC
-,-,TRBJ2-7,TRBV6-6,CASSPTGDYEQYF,TGTGCCAGCAGTCCCACGGGGGACTACGAGCAGTACTTC
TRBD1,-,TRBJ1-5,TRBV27,CASSRRLNQGVNQPQHF,TGTGCCAGCAGCCGGCGACTAAATCAGGGGGTGAATCAGCCCCAGCATTTT
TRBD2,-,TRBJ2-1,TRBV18,CASSSRTSGGDEQFF,TGTGCCAGCTCATCAAGGACGAGCGGGGGCGATGAGCAGTTCTTC
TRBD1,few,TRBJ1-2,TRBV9,CASSFTGGNGYTF,TGTGCCAGCAGCTTCACAGGGGGCAATGGCTACACCTTC
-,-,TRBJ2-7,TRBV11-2,CASSLGGSYEQYF,TGTGCCAGCAGCTTAGGTGGCAGCTACGAGCAGTACTTC
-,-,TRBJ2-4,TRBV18,CASSRYGQGGDIQYF,TGTGCCAGCTCACGGTACGGGCAGGGAGGAGACATTCAGTACTTC
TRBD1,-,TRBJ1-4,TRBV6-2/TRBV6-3,CASSYHRRDRDVELFF,TGTGCCAGCAGTTACCACCGGCGGGACAGGGACGTCGAACTGTTTTTT
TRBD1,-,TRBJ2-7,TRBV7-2,CASSLAGQGPYEQYF,TGTGCCAGCAGCTTAGCGGGACAGGGTCCCTACGAGCAGTACTTC
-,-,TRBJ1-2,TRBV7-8,CASSFSRGPYGYTF,TGTGCCAGCAGCTTCTCCCGGGGTCCCTATGGCTACACCTTC
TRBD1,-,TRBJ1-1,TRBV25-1,CASSDIAGGKAFF,TGTGCCAGCAGTGATATCGCAGGGGGCAAAGCTTTCTTT
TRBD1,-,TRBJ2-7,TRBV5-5,CASSRGDRDYEQYF,TGTGCCAGCAGCAGGGGGGACAGGGACTACGAGCAGTACTTC
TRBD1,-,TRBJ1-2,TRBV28,CASSTGGQGGYTF,TGTGCCAGCAGCACAGGGGGCCAAGGAGGCTACACCTTC
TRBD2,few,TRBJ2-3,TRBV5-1,CASSNPGLAQEAADTQYF,TGCGCCAGCAGCAATCCGGGACTAGCCCAAGAAGCAGCAGATACGCAGTATTTT
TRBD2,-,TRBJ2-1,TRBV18,CASSSGRALEQFF,TGTGCCAGCTCTAGCGGGAGGGCACTTGAGCAGTTCTTC
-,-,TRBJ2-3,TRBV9,CASSQLPTGTDTQYF,TGTGCCAGCAGCCAACTCCCGACAGGCACAGATACGCAGTATTTT
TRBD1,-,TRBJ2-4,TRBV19,CASRNPGGLRDIQYF,TGTGCCAGTCGGAACCCAGGGGGCCTTAGGGACATTCAGTACTTC
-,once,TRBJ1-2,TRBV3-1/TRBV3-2,CASSQAVRGYGYTF,TGTGCCAGCAGCCAAGCCGTCAGGGGCTATGGCTACACCTTC
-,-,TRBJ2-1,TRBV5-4,CASSTPTSSYNEQFF,TGTGCCAGCAGCACTCCTACTAGCTCCTACAATGAGCAGTTCTTC
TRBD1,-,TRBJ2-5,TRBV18,CASSPRDRGLQETQYF,TGTGCCAGCTCACCCCGGGACAGAGGGTTACAAGAGACCCAGTACTTC